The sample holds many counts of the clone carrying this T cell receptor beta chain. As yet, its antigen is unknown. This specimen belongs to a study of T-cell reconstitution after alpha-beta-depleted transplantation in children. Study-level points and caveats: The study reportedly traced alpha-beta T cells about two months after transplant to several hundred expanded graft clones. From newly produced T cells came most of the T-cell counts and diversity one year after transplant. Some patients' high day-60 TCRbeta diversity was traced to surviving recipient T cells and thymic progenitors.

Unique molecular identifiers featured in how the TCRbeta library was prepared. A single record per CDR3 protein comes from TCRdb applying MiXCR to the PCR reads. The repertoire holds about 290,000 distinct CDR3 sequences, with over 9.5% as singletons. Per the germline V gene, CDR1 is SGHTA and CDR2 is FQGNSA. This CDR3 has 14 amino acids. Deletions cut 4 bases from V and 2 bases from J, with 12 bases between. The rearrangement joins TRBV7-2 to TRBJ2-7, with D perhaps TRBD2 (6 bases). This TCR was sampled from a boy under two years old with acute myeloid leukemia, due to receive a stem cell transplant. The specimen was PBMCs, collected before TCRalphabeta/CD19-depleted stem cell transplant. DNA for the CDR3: TGTGCCAGCAGCTGGCGACTAGGCGCCTACGAGCAGTACTTC. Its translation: CASSWRLGAYEQYF.